The 15 T cell receptor beta chains listed next were all sequenced from one sample in a study of CD8 T cells in ankylosing spondylitis. TCRdb redid the calling of the 5' RACE reads with MiXCR, one entry per CDR3 protein. In the table there are some 140,000 distinct CDR3 sequences, 7% to 10% of which are singletons. The sequenced material came from synovial fluid, either unsorted or a sorted T cell fraction (not recorded which). Source of these receptors: a male donor with ankylosing spondylitis.

This clonotype was picked up a small number of times. The chain recombines TRBV7-2 with TRBJ2-7; the D gene is possibly TRBD1 (6 bases). CDR1 is SGHTA, CDR2 FQGNSA, per germline. V dropped 0 bases and J dropped 6 bases, with 15 bases sitting between them. The CDR3 is 15 amino acids. The CDR3 region has the DNA TGTGCCAGCAGCTTAGCGGGACATCAACGGGGCGAGCAGTACTTC. It codes for CASSLAGHQRGEQYF.

This clonotype came up a few times. The chain employs TRBV18 and TRBJ1-2; a weak D match, TRBD1 (5 bases). CDR3 length: 15 residues. V lost 2 bases and J lost 4, with 14 bases in between. Germline V lookup: CDR1 KGHSH, CDR2 LQKENI. The CDR3: CASSPGTALGYGYTF. DNA of the CDR3: TGTGCCAGCTCACCAGGGACCGCGCTTGGCTATGGCTACACCTTC.

This clonotype was counted many times. The CDR3 DNA reads TGTGCCAGCCGCCTTGGGGTTACTAGCACAGATACGCAGTATTTT. This gives the protein CASRLGVTSTDTQYF. This chain joins TRBV6-1 and TRBJ2-3; D is ambiguous. CDR3 length: 15 amino acids. V was trimmed by 8 bases and J by 0 bases, leaving 15 bases between them. Germline CDR1 reads MNHNS; CDR2 reads SASEGT.

This clonotype has a count of ten or more. The CDR3 DNA is TGCAGCGTTGAAGACCCCGAGGGGCAGTTCTTC. It specifies CSVEDPEGQFF. The rearrangement uses TRBV29-1 and TRBJ2-1, with a possible D match to TRBD2 (5 bases). V shed 0 bases and J shed 12 bases, with 9 bases lying between them. The CDR3 totals 11 residues. Per the germline V gene, CDR1 is SQVTM and CDR2 is ANQGSEA.

This clonotype was observed a handful of times. The chain combines TRBV18 with TRBJ2-5, with D perhaps being TRBD1 or TRBD2 (6 bases each). CDR1 KGHSH and CDR2 LQKENI come from the germline V gene. V shed 1 base and J shed 3 bases, with 9 bases lying between them. This CDR3 has 14 residues. DNA of the CDR3: TGTGCCAGCTCACCACATAGGGGGGAAGAGACCCAGTACTTC. Protein: CASSPHRGEETQYF.

Ten or more counts support this clonotype. The chain couples TRBV20-1 to TRBJ1-1; weak D call: TRBD1 (5 bases). Looked up from germline, CDR1 is DFQATT and CDR2 is SNEGSKA (reference sequence). Deletions cut 4 bases from V and 4 bases from J, with 19 bases between. The CDR3 length is 15 residues. The DNA for the CDR3 is TGCAGTGCTACTTCCAACGCCCAGGGTAGCACTGAAGCTTTCTTT. Amino acid sequence: CSATSNAQGSTEAFF.

The chain uses TRBV2 and TRBJ1-6; maybe TRBD1 (5 bases). CDR1 is SNHLY and CDR2 is FYNNEI in the germline V gene. V was clipped by 2 bases and J by 7 bases, with 12 bases between them. This CDR3 has 15 amino acids. As DNA, the CDR3 is TGTGCCAGCAGTGAAACCGCCAGGGAGAATTCACCCCTCCACTTT. Translating it yields CASSETARENSPLHF.

This clonotype has ten or more counts. This chain uses TRBV5-1 with TRBJ1-1; D unresolved. CDR1 is SGHRS and CDR2 is YFSETQ in the germline V gene. CDR3 length: 13 amino acids. V dropped 0 bases and J dropped 3 bases, with 6 bases sitting between them. The CDR3 bases are TGCGCCAGCAGCTTGGCCACCTACACTGAAGCTTTCTTT. Amino acids: CASSLATYTEAFF.

This clonotype has just a few counts. This chain uses TRBV9 with TRBJ2-2; 8 nucleotides match TRBD2. With V trimmed by 0 bases and J by 3 bases, 1 base remained unmatched. This CDR3 spans 15 amino acids. Germline CDR1 reads SGDLS; CDR2 reads YYNGEE. CDR3 amino acids: CASSVGAGDTGELFF. Written as DNA, the CDR3 is TGTGCCAGCAGCGTAGGAGCGGGGGACACCGGGGAGCTGTTTTTT. Full variable domain (outside the CDR3, taken from reference TRBV9 and TRBJ2-2): DSGVTQTPKHLITATGQRVTLRCSPRSGDLSVYWYQQSLDQGLQFLIQYYNGEERAKGNILERFSAQQFPDLHSELNLSSLELGDSALYFCASSVGAGDTGELFFGEGSRLTVL.

This clonotype was found many times. The chain combines TRBV20-1 with TRBJ2-6, with a weak D call TRBD1 (5 bases). CDR3 length equals 15 residues. With 4 bases removed from V and 0 bases from J, the gap between germline ends came to 10 bases. Germline CDR1 DFQATT, CDR2 SNEGSKA (reference sequence). The CDR3 region is CSATRQSSGANVLTF. CDR3 in DNA: TGCAGTGCTACCCGACAGAGCTCTGGGGCCAACGTCCTGACTTTC.

This clonotype was seen a handful of times. Here the CDR3 reads CSVARENEQYF. CDR3 sequence (DNA): TGCAGCGTTGCAAGGGAGAACGAGCAGTACTTC. This chain uses TRBV29-1 with TRBJ2-7, with D perhaps matching TRBD2 (5 bases). The germline V and J ends were trimmed by 4 bases and 5 bases, with 9 bases remaining between them. CDR3 length equals 11 residues. The germline V gene encodes CDR1 SQVTM and CDR2 ANQGSEA.

The chain couples TRBV11-2 to TRBJ2-1, with no clear D. This CDR3 has 13 residues. Trimming stripped 1 base from V and 5 bases from J, with 6 bases between. Per germline, CDR1 SGHAT and CDR2 FQNNGV. As DNA, the CDR3 is TGTGCCAGCAGCTTAGGTTTGGACAATGAGCAGTTCTTC. Residues: CASSLGLDNEQFF.

This clonotype was counted at least ten times. V and J are TRBV12-3 or TRBV12-4 and TRBJ1-3; the D is unclear. Trimming left V 3 bases short and J 4 bases short, with 10 bases between. This CDR3 is 14 amino acids long. This CDR3 reads CASSFASAGNTIYF. In DNA, the CDR3 is TGTGCCAGCAGTTTCGCGAGCGCAGGAAACACCATATATTTT.

This clonotype was seen a handful of times. This chain links TRBV6-5 with TRBJ2-1; D possibly corresponds to TRBD1 (6 bases). Germline V gives CDR1 MNHEY, CDR2 SVGAGI. The CDR3 runs to 15 residues. Trimming took off 4 bases at V and 5 bases at J, with 15 bases between the two ends. In DNA form, the CDR3 reads TGTGCCAGCAGTTTGACAGGAAAGGGCGACAATGAGCAGTTCTTC. Residues: CASSLTGKGDNEQFF.

The V call is TRBV12-3 or TRBV12-4, the J call TRBJ2-7; TRBD2 aligns across 10 bases. Unmatched junction bases numbered 13, after V lost 4 bases and J lost 7 bases. The CDR3 is made up of 16 amino acids. The CDR3 loop is CASSSSPDSGRNEQYF. In nucleotides, the CDR3 is TGTGCCAGCAGTTCCTCCCCAGATAGCGGGAGGAATGAGCAGTACTTC.